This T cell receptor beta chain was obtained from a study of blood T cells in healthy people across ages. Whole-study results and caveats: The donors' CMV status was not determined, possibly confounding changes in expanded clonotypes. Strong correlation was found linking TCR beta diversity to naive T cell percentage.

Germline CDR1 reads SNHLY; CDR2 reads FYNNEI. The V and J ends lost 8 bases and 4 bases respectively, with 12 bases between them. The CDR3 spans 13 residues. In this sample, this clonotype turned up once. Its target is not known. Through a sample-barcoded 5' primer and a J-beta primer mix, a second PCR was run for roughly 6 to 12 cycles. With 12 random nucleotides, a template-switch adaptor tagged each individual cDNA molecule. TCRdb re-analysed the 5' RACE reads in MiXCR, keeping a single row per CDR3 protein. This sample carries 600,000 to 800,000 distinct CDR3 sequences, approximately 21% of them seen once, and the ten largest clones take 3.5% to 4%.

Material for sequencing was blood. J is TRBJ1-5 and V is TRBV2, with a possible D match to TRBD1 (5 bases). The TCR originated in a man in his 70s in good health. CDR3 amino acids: CASRGELNQPQHF. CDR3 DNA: TGTGCCAGCCGAGGGGAACTGAATCAGCCCCAGCATTTT.